This T cell receptor beta chain was recorded in a study of graft-versus-host responses after intestinal transplantation. Study summary: Transplants were multivisceral, liver-intestinal, or isolated intestinal. General observations from the study: Across patients carrying graft-donor T cell macrochimerism, allografts held high graft-versus-host to host-versus-graft clonal ratios. Detected in recipient marrow were GvH clones, some of which were first observed in ileum or blood.

Germline assignment: CDR1 SNHLY and CDR2 FYNNEI. This CDR3 is 15 amino acids long. V was cut by 3 bases and J by 1 base, with 10 bases left in between. Regarding this clone: What it recognizes is unknown.

The assay was immunoSEQ multiplex PCR, and TCRdb's table has in-frame clones only and misses some. The profile shows around 18,000 clones, over 75% of them singletons. Source: PBMCs, taken 110 days after intestinal transplant. V usage is TRBV2 and J usage is TRBJ1-5; TRBD1 might be the D (5 bases). The sequence derives from a human patient who received an intestinal transplant, so some T cells may come from the graft donor. The CDR3 region has the DNA TGTGCCAGCAGTGACTGGGACCGGAGCAATCAGCCCCAGCATTTT. This codes for CASSDWDRSNQPQHF. Full variable domain (missing parts from reference TRBV2 and TRBJ1-5): EPEVTQTPSHQVTQMGQEVILRCVPISNHLYFYWYRQILGQKVEFLVSFYNNEISEKSEIFDDQFSVERPDGSNFTLKIRSTKLEDSAMYFCASSDWDRSNQPQHFGDGTRLSIL.